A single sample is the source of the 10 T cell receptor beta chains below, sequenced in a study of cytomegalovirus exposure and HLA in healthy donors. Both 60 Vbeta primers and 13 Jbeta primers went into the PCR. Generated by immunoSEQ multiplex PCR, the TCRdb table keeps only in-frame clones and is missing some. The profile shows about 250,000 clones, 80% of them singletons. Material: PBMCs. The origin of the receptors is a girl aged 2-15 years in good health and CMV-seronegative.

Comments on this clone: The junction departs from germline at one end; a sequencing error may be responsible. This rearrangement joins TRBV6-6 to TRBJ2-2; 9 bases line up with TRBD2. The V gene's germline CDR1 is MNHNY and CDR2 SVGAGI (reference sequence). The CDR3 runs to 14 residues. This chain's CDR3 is CTSRASGATGELFF. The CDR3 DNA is TGTACCAGCAGGGCTAGCGGGGCCACCGGGGAGCTGTTTTTT.

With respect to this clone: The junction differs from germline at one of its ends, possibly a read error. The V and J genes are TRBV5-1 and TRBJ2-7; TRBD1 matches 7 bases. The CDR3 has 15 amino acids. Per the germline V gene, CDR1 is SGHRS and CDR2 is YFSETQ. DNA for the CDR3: TGCGCCAGCAGCTTGGACCCCGGGACAGCCTACGTGCAGTACTTC. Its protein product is CASSLDPGTAYVQYF.

The CDR3 DNA follows: TGTGCCAGCAGCCCCTACAGCACAGATACGCAGTATTTT. The encoded protein is CASSPYSTDTQYF. The chain couples TRBV5-4 to TRBJ2-3; D gene unclear. Germline CDR1 and CDR2: SGHNT and YYREEE (reference sequence). Deletions cut 4 bases from V and 0 bases from J, with 6 bases between. The CDR3 is made up of 13 amino acids.

CDR3 in DNA: TGCAGCGCCGATAAGGGACTAGATAGGCCCCAGTACTTC. Translated, it gives CSADKGLDRPQYF. V is TRBV29-1 and J is TRBJ2-5; 8 bases are shared with TRBD2. The J segment lost 9 bases and the V segment lost 7 bases, leaving 13 bases of the junction unmatched. The germline CDR1 and CDR2 sequences are SQVTM and ANQGSEA. The CDR3 covers 13 residues.

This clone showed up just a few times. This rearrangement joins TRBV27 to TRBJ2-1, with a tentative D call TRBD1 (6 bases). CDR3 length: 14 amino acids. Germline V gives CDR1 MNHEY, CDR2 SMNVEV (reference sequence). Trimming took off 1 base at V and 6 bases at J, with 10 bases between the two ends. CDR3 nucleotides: TGTGCCAGCAGTTTATATAAACAGGGCAATGAGCAGTTCTTC. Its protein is CASSLYKQGNEQFF.

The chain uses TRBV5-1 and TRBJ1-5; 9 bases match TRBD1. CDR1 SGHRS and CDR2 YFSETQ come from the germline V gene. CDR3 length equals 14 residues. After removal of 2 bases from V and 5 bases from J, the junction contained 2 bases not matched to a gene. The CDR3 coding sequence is TGCGCCAGCAGCTTATGGACAGGGGATCAGCCCCAGCATTTT. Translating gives CASSLWTGDQPQHF.

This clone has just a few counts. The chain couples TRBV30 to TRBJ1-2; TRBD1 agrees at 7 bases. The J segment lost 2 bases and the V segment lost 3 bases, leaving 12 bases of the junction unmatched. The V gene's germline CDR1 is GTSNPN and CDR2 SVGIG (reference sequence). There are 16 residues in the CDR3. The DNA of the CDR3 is TGTGCCTGGAGCGAATTCGGGACAGTAGCAAACTATGGCTACACCTTC. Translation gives CAWSEFGTVANYGYTF.

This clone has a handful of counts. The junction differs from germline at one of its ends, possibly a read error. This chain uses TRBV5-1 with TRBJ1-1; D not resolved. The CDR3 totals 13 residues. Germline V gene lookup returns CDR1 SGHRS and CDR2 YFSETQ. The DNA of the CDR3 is TGCGCCAGCAGCCCCGGGCGGGGTTACCGCGATCAGTTT. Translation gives CASSPGRGYRDQF.

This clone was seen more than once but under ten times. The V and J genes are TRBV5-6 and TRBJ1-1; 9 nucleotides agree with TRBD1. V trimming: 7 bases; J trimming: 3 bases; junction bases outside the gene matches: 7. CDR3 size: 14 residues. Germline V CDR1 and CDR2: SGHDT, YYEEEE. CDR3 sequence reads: CASGQGREDTEAFF. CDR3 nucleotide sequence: TGTGCCAGCGGACAGGGGCGGGAGGACACTGAAGCTTTCTTT.

This chain's CDR3 is CASSLGLGSYEQYF. CDR3 in DNA: TGTGCCAGCAGCTTAGGCCTAGGATCCTACGAGCAGTACTTC. The chain uses TRBV5-4 and TRBJ2-7; D call uncertain. The CDR3 loop spans 14 amino acids. V was cut by 2 bases and J by 1 base, with 10 bases left in between. Germline CDR1 reads SGHNT; CDR2 reads YYREEE (reference sequence).